This T cell receptor beta chain appears in the sequencing data of a study of Ad26.COV2.S vaccination and SARS-CoV-2 variants. Study summary: Donor was in the COV1001 Ad26.COV2.S trial arm.

Described treatment: roughly 20 received Ad26.COV2.S at low or high dose, single or two shots; a few received placebo; per-sample allocation not given. Sampling was performed 63 days after the first vaccine or placebo injection. Between the trimmed V and J ends, which lost 5 bases and 1 base, there was a span of 17 bases. Germline CDR1 and CDR2: SGHVS and FQNEAQ. The CDR3 extends over 17 amino acids. Produced via immunoSEQ multiplex PCR; TCRdb's table is partial and in-frame only. The repertoire holds 350,000 to 500,000 clones, with 90% as singletons. The clonotype comes from a person between 18 and 65 years old who received the Ad26.COV2.S COVID-19 vaccine or a placebo. The J gene is TRBJ2-2, the V gene TRBV7-8, with a weak D call TRBD2 (5 bases). Material: peripheral blood, obtained in a trial of Ad26.COV2.S vaccine versus placebo. Here the CDR3 reads CASSEDEADLNTGELFF. In nucleotides, the CDR3 is TGTGCCAGCAGCGAGGATGAAGCGGACTTGAACACCGGGGAGCTGTTTTTT.